The next 10 T cell receptor beta chains were all read from a single sample in a study of blood T cells in healthy people across ages. A second PCR of 7 to 11 cycles used a sample-barcoded 5' primer and a J-beta primer mix. TCRdb reprocessed the 5' RACE reads with MiXCR, giving one entry per CDR3 protein. This table holds 1.8 million or so distinct CDR3 sequences, more than 35% found once. Sequenced input: blood. Source of these receptors: a human donor in good health.

This clonotype was picked up one time. V gene TRBV15 combines with J gene TRBJ2-5; 11 positions agree with TRBD2. Germline V lookup: CDR1 LNHNV, CDR2 YYDKDF (reference sequence). CDR3 size: 16 residues. V lost 5 bases to trimming and J lost 5 bases; unmatched junction nucleotides: 10. The CDR3 bases are TGTGCCACCAGCGGATTAGCGGGGGGGCCCTCGGAGACCCAGTACTTC. It specifies CATSGLAGGPSETQYF. The full variable domain, with the rest looked up from reference TRBV15 and TRBJ2-5, is DAMVIQNPRYQVTQFGKPVTLSCSQTLNHNVMYWYQQKSSQAPKLLFHYYDKDFNNEADTPDNFQSRRPNTSFCFLDIRSPGLGDTAMYLCATSGLAGGPSETQYFGPGTRLLVL.

The V gene is TRBV4-3, the J gene TRBJ2-7, with D hard to call. This CDR3 region has 13 residues. CDR1 and CDR2 (germline): LGHNA, YSLEER. V was cut by 0 bases and J by 5 bases, with 8 bases left in between. The CDR3 DNA is TGCGCCAGCAGCCAAGATGATTTGCACGAGCAGTACTTC. This codes for CASSQDDLHEQYF.

This clonotype was counted at least ten times. The CDR3 bases are TGCGCCAGCAGCCAAGTTGGGGGCAATCAGCCCCAGCATTTT. Protein: CASSQVGGNQPQHF. This chain links TRBV4-1 with TRBJ1-5; D remains ambiguous. Germline V gene lookup returns CDR1 MGHRA and CDR2 YSYEKL. V lost 1 base, J lost 2 bases, and 6 bases lay in between. CDR3 length equals 14 residues.

This chain joins TRBV9 and TRBJ1-4; D is perhaps TRBD1 (5 bases). Germline V gene sequence: CDR1 SGDLS, CDR2 YYNGEE. The CDR3 runs 14 residues. The V end was cut by 5 bases, the J end by 2 bases, with 10 bases between. CDR3: CASSIRQTNEKLFF. CDR3 nucleotides: TGTGCCAGCAGTATCAGACAGACTAATGAAAAACTGTTTTTT.

In this sample, this clonotype turned up a few times. The rearrangement joins TRBV5-1 to TRBJ2-7; perhaps D is TRBD1 or TRBD2 (5 bases each). CDR3 length: 13 amino acids. Deletions cut 4 bases from V and 5 bases from J, with 13 bases between. Germline V gives CDR1 SGHRS, CDR2 YFSETQ. DNA of the CDR3: TGCGCCAGCAGCGGGACCGTTTCAAACGAGCAGTACTTC. This codes for CASSGTVSNEQYF.

This clonotype has only a few counts. The CDR3 spells CASSQDYSASYEQYF. The CDR3, as DNA: TGTGCCAGCAGCCAAGATTACTCAGCTTCCTACGAGCAGTACTTC. V and J are TRBV3-1 and TRBJ2-7; D ambiguous. Per germline, CDR1 LGHDT and CDR2 YNNKEL (reference sequence). Trimming took off 0 bases at V and 1 base at J, with 10 bases between the two ends. The CDR3 has 15 residues.

This clonotype was seen only a few times. The rearrangement uses TRBV6-1 and TRBJ2-5; TRBD1 might be the D (6 bases). This CDR3 is built from 14 residues. The germline V gene has CDR1 MNHNS and CDR2 SASEGT. V was trimmed by 4 bases and J by 1 base, leaving 10 bases between them. CDR3 bases: TGTGCCAGCAGTGTGGGACACTTCCAAGAGACCCAGTACTTC. The encoded protein is CASSVGHFQETQYF.

This clonotype was recorded only once. V usage is TRBV27 and J usage is TRBJ2-4; the match to TRBD2 covers 7 bases. The J call may be mistaken, given a closer DNA end match to TRBJ2-7. Germline V gives CDR1 MNHEY, CDR2 SMNVEV (reference sequence). The CDR3 spans 16 residues. CDR3 in DNA: TGTGCCAGCAGTTTAAATAGGCGGGGAGGGTCCTACGAGCAGTACTTC. This gives the protein CASSLNRRGGSYEQYF.

The chain recombines TRBV6-1 with TRBJ2-1; the D call may be TRBD1 or TRBD2 (7 bases each). V was trimmed by 5 bases and J by 12 bases, leaving 35 bases between them. The CDR3 extends over 19 amino acids. Germline lookup yields CDR1 MNHNS and CDR2 SASEGT. Here the CDR3 reads CASSPSEHIGDQGGFRQFF. The CDR3, as DNA: TGTGCCAGCAGTCCGTCCGAACATATAGGGGACCAGGGGGGGTTCAGGCAGTTCTTC.

This clonotype was detected a few times. The J gene is TRBJ2-1, the V gene TRBV5-6; D uncertain. Germline-derived CDR1 and CDR2 are SGHDT and YYEEEE. The CDR3 runs to 14 residues. Trimming removed 4 bases at V and 0 bases at J, with 8 bases between. The DNA of the CDR3 is TGTGCCAGCAGCGGGTCGGACTCCTACAATGAGCAGTTCTTC. Protein: CASSGSDSYNEQFF.